The 2 T cell receptor beta chains presented below share a single source sample, sequenced in a study of shared clonotypes between healthy human individuals. Profiling relied on immunoSEQ multiplex PCR, and the TCRdb table lists in-frame clones only, not all of them. The sample holds about 680,000 clones; about 80% are singletons and the top ten take around 1.8%. Source material: memory CD4+ T cells sorted from blood. Subset: CD45RA-negative fraction. These receptors came from a woman in her 30s in good health.

The V and J genes are TRBV5-4 and TRBJ2-2, with a tentative D call TRBD2 (5 bases). The V and J ends lost 3 bases and 7 bases respectively, with 10 bases between them. CDR3 length: 13 residues. Per the germline V gene, CDR1 is SGHNT and CDR2 is YYREEE (reference sequence). This CDR3 is CASSSTLVGELFF. The CDR3, as DNA: TGTGCCAGCAGCTCCACACTAGTCGGGGAGCTGTTTTTT.

J is TRBJ2-5 and V is TRBV7-2; 12 bases line up with TRBD2. The last part of the DNA fits TRBJ2-7 better; the J call may be wrong. The CDR3 has 15 residues. Germline CDR1 and CDR2: SGHTA and FQGNSA. The CDR3 DNA sequence: TGTGCCAGCAGCCCACTAGCGGGAGGCCACTACGAGCAGTACTTC. Its protein product is CASSPLAGGHYEQYF.